These T cell receptor beta chains were read from a single sample in a study of blood T cell repertoires in COVID-19. Sequencing used immunoSEQ multiplex PCR; TCRdb keeps in-frame clones, though not all of them. The data hold fewer than 300,000 clones, with roughly four fifths observed a single time. Sequenced: peripheral blood. The receptors were gathered from a person aged 65-85 years with COVID-19, enrolled during active disease. Both conserved end residues are part of each CDR3. Fields, in order: J gene, D gene, V gene, clone size, CDR3 protein, CDR3 DNA. D genes are given only for firm matches. The size field is filled for only some rows; it gives once, few, many or a size class.

J: TRBJ2-5; D: TRBD1; V: TRBV11-1; size: .; CDR3: CASSLVWTGEQETQYF; DNA: TGTGCCAGCAGCTTAGTTTGGACAGGTGAACAAGAGACCCAGTACTTC
J: TRBJ2-2; D: TRBD1; V: TRBV11-3; size: .; CDR3: CASSQNKPGQVNTGELFF; DNA: TGTGCCAGCAGCCAGAATAAACCGGGACAGGTGAACACCGGGGAGCTGTTTTTT
J: TRBJ1-2; D: .; V: TRBV3-1/TRBV3-2; size: .; CDR3: CASSQRGSYGYTF; DNA: TGTGCCAGCAGCCAGAGAGGTTCCTATGGCTACACCTTC
J: TRBJ2-1; D: TRBD1; V: TRBV10-3; size: .; CDR3: CAATTNRGRAASPIF; DNA: TGTGCCGCCACAACGAACAGGGGGCGCGCGGCTAGTCCGATCTTC
J: TRBJ1-4; D: .; V: TRBV5-4; size: .; CDR3: CASSLAGGIGEKLFF; DNA: TGTGCCAGCAGCTTGGCGGGGGGAATAGGAGAAAAACTGTTTTTT
J: TRBJ1-1; D: TRBD1; V: TRBV28; size: .; CDR3: CASSPRTGGDTEAFF; DNA: TGTGCCAGCAGTCCACGGACAGGGGGGGACACTGAAGCTTTCTTT
J: TRBJ2-7; D: TRBD2; V: TRBV19; size: .; CDR3: CASSRDYTYEQYF; DNA: TGTGCCAGTAGTCGGGACTATACCTACGAGCAGTACTTC
J: TRBJ2-2; D: .; V: TRBV19; size: .; CDR3: CASTRDTASTGELFF; DNA: TGTGCCAGTACCAGGGACACCGCGAGCACCGGGGAGCTGTTTTTT
J: TRBJ1-5; D: TRBD1; V: TRBV7-3; size: .; CDR3: CASSLMGRGQVQPQHF; DNA: TGTGCCAGCAGCTTAATGGGCAGGGGGCAGGTACAGCCCCAGCATTTT
J: TRBJ1-3; D: TRBD1; V: TRBV6-5; size: .; CDR3: CASRQGYGTPTIYF; DNA: TGTGCCAGCAGACAGGGGTACGGAACTCCCACCATATATTTT
J: TRBJ2-1; D: .; V: TRBV7-2; size: .; CDR3: CASTPVNNEQFF; DNA: TGTGCCAGCACCCCCGTAAACAATGAGCAGTTCTTC
J: TRBJ2-5; D: TRBD2; V: TRBV7-2; size: .; CDR3: CASSLRGLASQETQYF; DNA: TGTGCCAGCAGCTTACGAGGACTAGCGTCCCAAGAGACCCAGTACTTC
J: TRBJ2-1; D: .; V: TRBV28; size: .; CDR3: CATRGGYPYNEQFF; DNA: TGTGCCACCAGGGGGGGTTACCCTTACAATGAGCAGTTCTTC
J: TRBJ2-3; D: TRBD1; V: TRBV7-9; size: once; CDR3: CASSRQGAPTDTQYF; DNA: TGTGCCAGCAGCCGACAGGGGGCTCCCACAGATACGCAGTATTTT
J: TRBJ2-2; D: TRBD2; V: TRBV5-4; size: .; CDR3: CASSSGGLAGAGELFF; DNA: TGTGCCAGCAGCTCCGGTGGACTAGCGGGAGCCGGGGAGCTGTTTTTT
J: TRBJ1-2; D: .; V: TRBV7-9; size: once; CDR3: CASEPVANYGYTF; DNA: TGTGCCAGCGAACCGGTTGCTAACTATGGCTACACCTTC
J: TRBJ2-7; D: .; V: TRBV13; size: .; CDR3: CASSLTELGPYEQYF; DNA: TGTGCCAGCAGCTTAACCGAGCTCGGTCCCTACGAGCAGTACTTC
J: TRBJ2-5; D: .; V: TRBV7-2; size: .; CDR3: CASSTIAENQETQYF; DNA: TGTGCCAGCAGCACGATAGCGGAGAACCAAGAGACCCAGTACTTC
J: TRBJ2-5; D: .; V: TRBV7-2; size: .; CDR3: CASSSKTSRGETQYF; DNA: TGTGCCAGCAGCTCTAAGACTTCTAGAGGGGAGACCCAGTACTTC
J: TRBJ2-7; D: .; V: TRBV3-1/TRBV3-2; size: .; CDR3: CASSQDSLDTGADYEQYF; DNA: TGTGCCAGCAGCCAAGACAGTCTAGATACGGGAGCGGACTACGAGCAGTACTTC
J: TRBJ1-2; D: .; V: TRBV27; size: .; CDR3: CASSLWADPGLRGGYTF; DNA: TGTGCCAGCAGTTTATGGGCCGATCCAGGGTTGAGAGGTGGCTACACCTTC
J: TRBJ2-6; D: .; V: TRBV19; size: .; CDR3: CASSTIGQLSGANVLTF; DNA: TGTGCCAGTAGCACAATTGGACAGCTCTCTGGGGCCAACGTCCTGACTTTC
J: TRBJ2-3; D: .; V: TRBV28; size: .; CDR3: CASSPAGTKITDTQYF; DNA: TGTGCCAGCAGTCCCGCCGGGACAAAAATCACAGATACGCAGTATTTT
J: TRBJ2-2; D: .; V: TRBV19; size: .; CDR3: CASKRRNTGELFF; DNA: TGTGCCAGTAAGAGGCGGAACACCGGGGAGCTGTTTTTT
J: TRBJ2-1; D: TRBD2; V: TRBV29-1; size: .; CDR3: CSVEDGLAAINEQFF; DNA: TGCAGCGTTGAAGATGGCCTAGCGGCCATTAATGAGCAGTTCTTC
J: TRBJ2-7; D: .; V: TRBV7-9; size: .; CDR3: CASSLAQSSYEQYF; DNA: TGTGCCAGCAGCTTAGCGCAGTCCTCCTACGAGCAGTACTTC
J: TRBJ2-2; D: TRBD2; V: TRBV30; size: .; CDR3: CAWSVLMTSVTGELFF; DNA: TGTGCCTGGAGTGTACTCATGACTAGCGTCACCGGGGAGCTGTTTTTT
J: TRBJ2-7; D: TRBD1; V: TRBV7-2; size: .; CDR3: CASSLDTGGHSYEQYF; DNA: TGTGCCAGCAGCTTAGATACAGGGGGCCACTCCTACGAGCAGTACTTC
J: TRBJ1-5; D: .; V: TRBV18; size: .; CDR3: CASSPAAGARGQPQHF; DNA: TGTGCCAGCTCCCCCGCTGCGGGAGCGCGAGGGCAGCCCCAGCATTTT
J: TRBJ2-7; D: .; V: TRBV7-2; size: .; CDR3: CASSLTASFEQYF; DNA: TGTGCCAGCAGCTTGACAGCATCGTTCGAGCAGTACTTC
J: TRBJ2-1; D: .; V: TRBV4-3; size: few; CDR3: CASSQEAGRAGFF; DNA: TGCGCCAGCAGCCAAGAGGCGGGAAGGGCCGGGTTCTTC